These 11 T cell receptor beta chains share one sample of origin, sequenced in a study of cytomegalovirus exposure and HLA in healthy donors. PCR used 60 Vbeta primers and 13 Jbeta primers. Produced via immunoSEQ multiplex PCR; TCRdb's table is partial and in-frame only. The repertoire holds about 120,000 clones, 63% seen once, with more than 8.5% in the top ten. The sequenced material came from PBMCs. These receptors were taken from a man in his forties in good health and CMV-seropositive.

This clone has a single count. The genes are TRBV5-1 and TRBJ2-2, with D unclear. The germline V gene has CDR1 SGHRS and CDR2 YFSETQ. The CDR3 is 11 residues long. Trimming removed 6 bases at V and 3 bases at J, with 3 bases between. The CDR3 DNA sequence: TGCGCCAGCACTGACACCGGGGAGCTGTTTTTT. This gives the protein CASTDTGELFF.

The chain couples TRBV29-1 to TRBJ2-7; TRBD1 matches 7 bases. The V gene's germline CDR1 is SQVTM and CDR2 ANQGSEA. Germline trimming cut 3 bases from V and 1 base from J; bases unmatched to any gene: 6. The CDR3 contains 14 residues. The CDR3 sequence: CSVDRTGESYEQYF. For the CDR3, the DNA is TGCAGCGTTGACCGCACAGGGGAATCCTACGAGCAGTACTTC.

This rearrangement joins TRBV30 to TRBJ2-5; 9 bases map to TRBD1. The J call is uncertain, as TRBJ2-7 better fits the DNA end. Germline V gene sequence: CDR1 GTSNPN, CDR2 SVGIG (reference sequence). The CDR3 runs 15 residues. The CDR3 bases are TGTGCCTGGAGAGAACAGGGGGCGCCCCGCAACGAGCAGTACTTC. It is translated as CAWREQGAPRNEQYF.

This chain joins TRBV5-5 and TRBJ2-1; 8 bases match TRBD1. Germline V gene lookup returns CDR1 SGHKS and CDR2 YYEKEE (reference sequence). The CDR3 is made up of 14 amino acids. Losses at the gene ends were 5 bases for V and 10 bases for J; bases not matched to a gene: 11. CDR3 loop: CASRPQGAQGEQFF. Written as DNA, the CDR3 is TGTGCCAGCAGACCTCAGGGGGCCCAGGGGGAGCAGTTCTTC.

CDR3 loop: CASSPGTRAYEQYF. The CDR3 region has the DNA TGTGCCAGCTCACCGGGGACTAGGGCCTACGAGCAGTACTTC. The chain couples TRBV18 to TRBJ2-7; 8 nucleotides line up with TRBD2. The germline V gene encodes CDR1 KGHSH and CDR2 LQKENI. V lost 3 bases and J lost 2; bases outside the gene matches: 3. This CDR3 has 14 residues.

The gene calls are TRBV27 and TRBJ2-1; D is possibly TRBD2 (6 bases). Germline lookup yields CDR1 MNHEY and CDR2 SMNVEV (reference sequence). The CDR3 sequence is 15 residues long. The V end was cut by 2 bases, the J end by 8 bases, with 16 bases between. The CDR3 here is CASSLLRGSWDEQFF. In DNA, the CDR3 is TGTGCCAGCAGTTTACTTCGGGGGTCGTGGGATGAGCAGTTCTTC.

The gene calls are TRBV14 and TRBJ2-7, with D possibly matching TRBD2 (6 bases). The CDR3 has 15 residues. The ends were cut back, 2 bases at V and 3 bases at J, with 14 bases in the middle. Germline V CDR1 and CDR2: SGHDN, FVKESK. In DNA, the CDR3 is TGTGCCAGCAGCCAATCTGCGGGGACCCACTACGAGCAGTACTTC. This gives the protein CASSQSAGTHYEQYF.

This clone was observed a few times. The chain combines TRBV2 with TRBJ2-6; D ambiguous. The CDR3 is 21 amino acids. Trimming shortened V by 5 bases and J by 0 bases, and 26 bases separated the two germline ends. The V gene's germline CDR1 is SNHLY and CDR2 FYNNEI. The CDR3 DNA reads as TGTGCCAGCAGTTTTCTTGGTTTAGCTTACACGTCTCTCTCTGGGGCCAACGTCCTGACTTTC. Its translation is CASSFLGLAYTSLSGANVLTF.

The chain recombines TRBV5-6 with TRBJ2-6; TRBD2 aligns across 11 bases. The CDR3 contains 19 residues. V lost 3 bases and J lost 0; bases outside the gene matches: 8. CDR1 and CDR2 (germline): SGHDT, YYEEEE. The CDR3 protein is CASSSARTSGYSGANVLTF. CDR3 coding DNA: TGTGCCAGCAGCTCCGCGAGGACTAGCGGGTACTCTGGGGCCAACGTCCTGACTTTC.

V is TRBV7-9 and J is TRBJ2-1, with no clear D. Germline lookup yields CDR1 SEHNR and CDR2 FQNEAQ (reference sequence). Trimming pared 0 bases from V and 4 bases from J, leaving 7 bases between. The CDR3 runs 14 residues. The chain's CDR3 is CASSLALGYNEQFF. CDR3 nucleotides: TGTGCCAGCAGCTTAGCGCTAGGATACAATGAGCAGTTCTTC. The full variable domain, with the rest looked up from reference TRBV7-9 and TRBJ2-1, is DTGVSQNPRHKITKRGQNVTFRCDPISEHNRLYWYRQTLGQGPEFLTYFQNEAQLEKSRLLSDRFSAERPKGSFSTLEIQRTEQGDSAMYLCASSLALGYNEQFFGPGTRLTVL.

This clone was observed a handful of times. The chain recombines TRBV5-1 with TRBJ2-5; 10 bases map to TRBD2. The CDR3 contains 16 residues. The V gene's germline CDR1 is SGHRS and CDR2 YFSETQ. The trim removed 4 bases at V and 5 bases at J, leaving 11 bases unmatched. CDR3 sequence (DNA): TGCGCCAGCAGCAACACACCTAGCGGGGGCGGGGAGACCCAGTACTTC. Its protein product is CASSNTPSGGGETQYF.